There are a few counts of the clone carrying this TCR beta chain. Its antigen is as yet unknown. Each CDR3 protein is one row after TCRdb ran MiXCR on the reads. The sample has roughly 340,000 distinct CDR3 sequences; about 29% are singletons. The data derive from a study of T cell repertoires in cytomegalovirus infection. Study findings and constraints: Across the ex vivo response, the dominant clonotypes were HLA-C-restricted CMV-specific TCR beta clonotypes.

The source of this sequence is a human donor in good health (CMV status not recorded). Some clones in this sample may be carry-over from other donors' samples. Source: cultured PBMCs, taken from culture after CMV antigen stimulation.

CDR3 nucleotides: TGCAGTGCTAGAGGACAGGCCTACGTTGGTCTGGACACCATATATTTT. As protein: CSARGQAYVGLDTIYF. The genes are TRBV20-1 and TRBJ1-3, with D maybe TRBD1 (6 bases). V was pared by 1 base and J by 8 bases, with 21 bases between. The CDR3 covers 16 residues. Germline CDR1 DFQATT, CDR2 SNEGSKA (reference sequence).